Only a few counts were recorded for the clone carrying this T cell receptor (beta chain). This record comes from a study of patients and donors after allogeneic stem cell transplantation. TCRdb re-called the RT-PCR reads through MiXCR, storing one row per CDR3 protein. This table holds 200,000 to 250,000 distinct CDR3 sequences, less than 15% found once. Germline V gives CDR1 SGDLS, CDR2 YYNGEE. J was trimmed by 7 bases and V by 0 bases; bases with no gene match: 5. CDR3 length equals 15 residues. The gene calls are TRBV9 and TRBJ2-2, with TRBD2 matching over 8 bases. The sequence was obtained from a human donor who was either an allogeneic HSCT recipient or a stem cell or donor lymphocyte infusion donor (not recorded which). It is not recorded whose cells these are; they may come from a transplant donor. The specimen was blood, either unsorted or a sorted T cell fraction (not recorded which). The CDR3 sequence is CASSVVAGRFGELFF. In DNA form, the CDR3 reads TGTGCCAGCAGCGTAGTAGCGGGACGTTTCGGGGAGCTGTTTTTT.